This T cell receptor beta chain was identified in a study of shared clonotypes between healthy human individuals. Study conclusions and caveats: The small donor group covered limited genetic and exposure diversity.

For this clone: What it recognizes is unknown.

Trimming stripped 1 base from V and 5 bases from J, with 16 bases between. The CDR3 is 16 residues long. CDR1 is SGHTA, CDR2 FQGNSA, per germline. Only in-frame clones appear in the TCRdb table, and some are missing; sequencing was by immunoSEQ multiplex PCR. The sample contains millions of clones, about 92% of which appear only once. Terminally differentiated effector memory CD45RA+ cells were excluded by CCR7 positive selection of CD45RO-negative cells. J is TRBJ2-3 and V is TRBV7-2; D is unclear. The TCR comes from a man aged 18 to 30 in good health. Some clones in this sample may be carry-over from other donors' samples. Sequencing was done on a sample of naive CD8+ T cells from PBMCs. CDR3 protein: CASSLVPSRVEDTQYF. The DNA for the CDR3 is TGTGCCAGCAGCTTAGTCCCCTCCCGAGTCGAAGATACGCAGTATTTT.